Listed here are 22 T cell receptor beta chains from one sample, sequenced in a study of blood T cell repertoires in COVID-19. TCRdb's copy holds only in-frame clones and misses some; the assay was immunoSEQ multiplex PCR. The sample has approximately 500,000 clones; more than 75% are singletons. Sequenced sample: PBMCs or T cells enriched from blood (not recorded which). Receptors originate from a woman in her thirties or forties who had recovered from COVID-19.

In its sample, this clone was seen once. The CDR3 is CASSLDMPTPNYGYTF. CDR3 nucleotides: TGCGCCAGCAGCCTCGACATGCCGACCCCGAACTATGGCTACACCTTC. The rearrangement joins TRBV5-1 to TRBJ1-2; unclear D gene. The CDR3 sequence is 16 residues long. V was shortened by 4 bases and J by 2 bases, with 18 bases between the two germline ends. Germline CDR1 and CDR2: SGHRS and YFSETQ.

The J gene is TRBJ1-1, the V gene TRBV7-9; D is ambiguous. The CDR3 has 16 residues. Deletions cut 5 bases from V and 0 bases from J, with 16 bases between. The germline gives CDR1 SEHNR, CDR2 FQNEAQ (reference sequence). CDR3 nucleotides: TGTGCCAGCAGCCCAACCTTCGGGGTCATGAACACTGAAGCTTTCTTT. Protein sequence: CASSPTFGVMNTEAFF.

The chain combines TRBV13 with TRBJ1-2, with TRBD1 matching over 8 bases. Germline V gene lookup returns CDR1 PRHDT and CDR2 FYEKMQ (reference sequence). J gave up 4 bases and V 5 bases, and 9 bases lay outside the gene matches. The CDR3 length is 15 residues. CDR3 bases: TGTGCCAGCAGCGGCAGGGGGCTAGACCTCTATGGCTACACCTTC. Translation gives CASSGRGLDLYGYTF.

The gene calls are TRBV20-1 and TRBJ1-1, with TRBD1 identical over 7 bases. The CDR3 extends over 13 amino acids. CDR1 DFQATT and CDR2 SNEGSKA come from the germline V gene (reference sequence). The V gene end was trimmed by 3 bases and the J gene end by 7 bases; junction bases not matched to a gene: 8. This chain's CDR3 is CSASVRDRIEAFF. As DNA, the CDR3 is TGCAGTGCTAGTGTAAGGGACAGAATTGAAGCTTTCTTT.

The J gene is TRBJ2-1, the V gene TRBV10-3, with D tentatively TRBD2 (6 bases). The CDR3 spans 16 residues. Germline assignment: CDR1 ENHRY and CDR2 SYGVKD. Trimming shortened V by 2 bases and J by 1 base, and 12 bases separated the two germline ends. This CDR3 reads CAISEPRDLSYNEQFF. CDR3 DNA: TGTGCCATCAGTGAGCCAAGGGACTTGTCCTACAATGAGCAGTTCTTC.

This chain uses TRBV15 with TRBJ1-3; the D gene is possibly TRBD1 (5 bases). The CDR3 has 18 amino acids. V lost 3 bases and J lost 0, with 18 bases in between. CDR1 LNHNV and CDR2 YYDKDF come from the germline V gene (reference sequence). The CDR3 protein is CATSRAWDSGFSGNTIYF. The CDR3, as DNA: TGTGCCACCAGCAGGGCCTGGGATTCAGGGTTCTCTGGAAACACCATATATTTT.

The V call is TRBV11-3, the J call TRBJ1-2, with 7 bases matching TRBD1. Germline lookup yields CDR1 SGHNT and CDR2 YENEEA. The CDR3 is 14 amino acids. V trimming: 0 bases; J trimming: 7 bases; junction bases outside the gene matches: 5. In DNA form, the CDR3 reads TGTGCCAGCAGCTTAGATCCAGACAGGGTTGGCTACACCTTC. Translating gives CASSLDPDRVGYTF.

The chain uses TRBV4-3 and TRBJ2-7; TRBD2 might be the D (6 bases). The V end lost 4 bases, the J end lost 5 bases, and 18 bases lay between the germline ends. Per the germline V gene, CDR1 is LGHNA and CDR2 is YSLEER. The CDR3 has 15 amino acids. The CDR3 protein is CASSRCREWRNEQYF. CDR3 bases: TGCGCCAGCAGCCGTTGTCGGGAGTGGCGAAACGAGCAGTACTTC.

CDR3 sequence: CASLQGPGTAMNTEAFF. CDR3 DNA: TGTGCCAGCCTCCAGGGCCCCGGGACAGCGATGAACACTGAAGCTTTCTTT. The chain combines TRBV5-8 with TRBJ1-1, with 7 bases lining up with TRBD1. CDR3 length equals 17 residues. After removal of 7 bases from V and 0 bases from J, the junction contained 15 bases not matched to a gene. Germline CDR1 SGHTS, CDR2 YDEGEE.

The chain recombines TRBV19 with TRBJ1-2, with D uncertain. The CDR3 has 13 residues. Trimming shortened V by 2 bases and J by 4 bases, and 8 bases separated the two germline ends. From germline, CDR1 is LNHDA and CDR2 SQIVND (reference sequence). For the CDR3, the DNA is TGTGCCAGTAGTATATCCCACAGCTATGGCTACACCTTC. It is translated as CASSISHSYGYTF.

The chain carries TRBV11-3 and TRBJ2-1; D gene uncertain. CDR3 length equals 15 residues. The V end was cut by 5 bases, the J end by 9 bases, with 20 bases between. Germline loops: CDR1 SGHNT, CDR2 YENEEA. The CDR3 spells CASSPTERLTSEQFF. The CDR3 DNA reads TGTGCCAGCAGCCCGACGGAAAGACTCACCAGTGAGCAGTTCTTC.

This chain joins TRBV5-1 and TRBJ2-7; 13 bases are shared with TRBD2. V lost 3 bases, J lost 5 bases, and 8 bases stayed unmatched. This CDR3 comprises 16 residues. Germline V gene data show CDR1 as SGHRS and CDR2 as YFSETQ. CDR3 nucleotide sequence: TGCGCCAGCAGCTCAGGAGGGACTAGCGGGATGGACGAGCAGTACTTC. It translates to CASSSGGTSGMDEQYF.

This sequence joins TRBV14 and TRBJ2-5; 8 bases map to TRBD2. Germline loops: CDR1 SGHDN, CDR2 FVKESK. The V segment lost 4 bases and the J segment 5 bases; nucleotides outside the gene matches: 6. CDR3 size: 14 residues. The CDR3 DNA reads TGTGCCAGCAGCCCCCGGACTAGCAGGGAGACCCAGTACTTC. Its translation: CASSPRTSRETQYF.

The V call is TRBV5-1, the J call TRBJ1-1; the match to TRBD1 covers 7 bases. The trim removed 2 bases at V and 8 bases at J, leaving 12 bases unmatched. This CDR3 is built from 15 residues. Germline CDR1 is SGHRS and CDR2 is YFSETQ. Here the CDR3 DNA reads TGCGCCAGCAGCTTTTTAAGACAGGGCTTTTCGGAAGCTTTCTTT. Translation: CASSFLRQGFSEAFF. Filled out from reference TRBV5-1 and TRBJ1-1, the complete variable domain reads KAGVTQTPRYLIKTRGQQVTLSCSPISGHRSVSWYQQTPGQGLQFLFEYFSETQRNKGNFPGRFSGRQFSNSRSEMNVSTLELGDSALYLCASSFLRQGFSEAFFGQGTRLTVV.

The V gene is TRBV5-4, the J gene TRBJ2-3, with TRBD2 identical over 11 bases. This CDR3 contains 17 residues. The J segment lost 2 bases and the V segment lost 3 bases, leaving 8 bases of the junction unmatched. Germline V gives CDR1 SGHNT, CDR2 YYREEE (reference sequence). The CDR3 bases are TGTGCCAGCAGCTCCGGGACTAGCGGATTCCCCACAGATACGCAGTATTTT. Its protein product is CASSSGTSGFPTDTQYF.

The gene calls are TRBV5-4 and TRBJ2-2; tentatively, D is TRBD1 (7 bases). V lost 1 base and J lost 3, with 13 bases in between. Looked up from germline, CDR1 is SGHNT and CDR2 is YYREEE (reference sequence). The CDR3 is 16 residues long. The CDR3 DNA is TGTGCCAGCAGCTTGATTGGAGGGGGCTACACCGGGGAGCTGTTTTTT. Its translation is CASSLIGGGYTGELFF.

The chain joins TRBV5-1 to TRBJ1-5, with a possible D match to TRBD1 (5 bases). Deletions cut 0 bases from V and 5 bases from J, with 12 bases between. This CDR3 is built from 15 residues. From germline, CDR1 is SGHRS and CDR2 YFSETQ. The DNA for the CDR3 is TGCGCCAGCAGCTTGGAGTCAGGGAACCATCAGCCCCAGCATTTT. This translates into CASSLESGNHQPQHF. The whole variable domain, remainder taken from reference TRBV5-1 and TRBJ1-5, is KAGVTQTPRYLIKTRGQQVTLSCSPISGHRSVSWYQQTPGQGLQFLFEYFSETQRNKGNFPGRFSGRQFSNSRSEMNVSTLELGDSALYLCASSLESGNHQPQHFGDGTRLSIL.

The V gene is TRBV6-4, the J gene TRBJ1-1; D is undetermined. The V end was cut by 4 bases, the J end by 0 bases, with 6 bases between. The V gene's germline CDR1 is MRHNA and CDR2 SNTAGT. This CDR3 contains 13 residues. The DNA of the CDR3 is TGTGCCAGCAGTGCCACAGTGAACACTGAAGCTTTCTTT. This encodes CASSATVNTEAFF.

Comment on this clone: The same CDR3 is also encoded by other DNA sequences in this sample. J is TRBJ2-7 and V is TRBV13, with TRBD1 as a possible D gene (6 bases). This CDR3 region has 12 residues. Per the germline V gene, CDR1 is PRHDT and CDR2 is FYEKMQ (reference sequence). V dropped 3 bases and J dropped 4 bases, with 7 bases sitting between them. As DNA, the CDR3 is TGTGCCAGCAGCTTCACAGGGTACGAGCAGTACTTC. Translation: CASSFTGYEQYF. Drawing the rest from reference TRBV13 and TRBJ2-7, the complete variable domain is AAGVIQSPRHLIKEKRETATLKCYPIPRHDTVYWYQQGPGQDPQFLISFYEKMQSDKGSIPDRFSAQQFSDYHSELNMSSLELGDSALYFCASSFTGYEQYFGPGTRLTVT.

Comment on this clone: This same CDR3 is encoded by further DNA sequences in the sample. This sequence joins TRBV18 and TRBJ2-5; a possible D gene is TRBD2 (6 bases). Germline V gives CDR1 KGHSH, CDR2 LQKENI. Trimming left V 2 bases short and J 2 bases short, with 6 bases between. The CDR3 has 13 amino acids. The CDR3 nucleotides read TGTGCCAGCTCACCAGGGGGGCAAGAGACCCAGTACTTC. Its protein product is CASSPGGQETQYF.

The chain has TRBV12-3 or TRBV12-4 and TRBJ1-2, with D maybe TRBD1 (5 bases). The CDR3 length is 13 residues. V lost 6 bases, J lost 7 bases, and 15 bases lay in between. The CDR3 coding sequence is TGTGCCAGCAGCCTGTTGGGGGGTGGTGGCTACACCTTC. It is translated as CASSLLGGGGYTF.

This clone has a handful of counts. V gene TRBV29-1 combines with J gene TRBJ1-1; D is unresolved. Trimming removed 1 base from V and 1 base from J, with 19 bases in between. Per germline, CDR1 SQVTM and CDR2 ANQGSEA. This CDR3 is 17 amino acids long. In DNA, the CDR3 is TGCAGCGTTGAAGTAAGTTGGGGAGGATGGGAGAACACTGAAGCTTTCTTT. This sequence encodes CSVEVSWGGWENTEAFF. The whole variable domain, remainder taken from reference TRBV29-1 and TRBJ1-1, is SAVISQKPSRDICQRGTSLTIQCQVDSQVTMMFWYRQQPGQSLTLIATANQGSEATYESGFVIDKFPISRPNLTFSTLTVSNMSPEDSSIYLCSVEVSWGGWENTEAFFGQGTRLTVV.